Listed here is a single T cell receptor (beta chain). Its antigen target is currently unknown. No much larger clone exists at a distance of one base, and base qualities are not known. The CDR3 spans 15 residues, from the cysteine through the phenylalanine. Of all the DNA, just the CDR3 is kept, 45 bases in frame from base 1. V loses 5 bases, J loses 4 bases, and the germline ends lie 14 bases apart. The germline V gene yields SGHNT for CDR1 and YENEEA for CDR2. This record belongs to a study of T-cell reconstitution after alpha-beta-depleted transplantation in children (dated by TCRdb to the mid-2010s). Background on the whole study: Using TCR repertoire profiling, the study followed T-cell immune reconstitution in a quantitative way in children after TCRalphabeta/CD19-depleted allogeneic hematopoietic cell transplantation.

Library creation used PCR. The sequencer listed for this sample is Illumina HiSeq 2500. To normalize quantification of the TCRbeta repertoire, the TCR libraries were built with molecular barcoding that relied on unique molecular identifiers. The public reads were reanalyzed by TCRdb: fastp trimming at Q25, MiXCR alignment, in-frame beta chains only. CDR3 protein sequences are deduplicated, and each keeps its most common genes and DNA. Here the sample has 300,000 to 400,000 distinct CDR3 sequences; less than 15% occur a single time. Roughly 4.5% of the sample is held by the ten biggest clonotypes. The chain is assembled from TRBV11-3 and TRBJ2-2, with the D call perhaps TRBD1 or TRBD2, as 5 bases match in each case. The source is a human donor who donated a stem cell graft to a child with Fanconi anemia. Specimen: PBMCs, collected from the stem cell graft. The CDR3: CASSPGGRGTGELFF. The DNA sequence reads TGTGCCAGCAGCCCTGGGGGACGCGGCACCGGGGAGCTGTTTTTT.